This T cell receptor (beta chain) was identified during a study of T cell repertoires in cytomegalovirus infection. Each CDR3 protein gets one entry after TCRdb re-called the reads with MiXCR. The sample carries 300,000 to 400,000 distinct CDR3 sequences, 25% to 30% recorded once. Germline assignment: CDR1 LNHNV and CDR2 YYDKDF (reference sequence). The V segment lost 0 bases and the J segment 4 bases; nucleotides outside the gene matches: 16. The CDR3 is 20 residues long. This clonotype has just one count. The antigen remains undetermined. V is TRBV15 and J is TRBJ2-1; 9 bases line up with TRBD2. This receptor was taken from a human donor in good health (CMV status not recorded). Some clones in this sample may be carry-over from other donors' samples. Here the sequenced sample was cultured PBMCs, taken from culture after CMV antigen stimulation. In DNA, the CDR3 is TGTGCCACCAGCAGAGAAACGGTCCGGACCGCTAGCGGGATATACAATGAGCAGTTCTTC. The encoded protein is CATSRETVRTASGIYNEQFF.